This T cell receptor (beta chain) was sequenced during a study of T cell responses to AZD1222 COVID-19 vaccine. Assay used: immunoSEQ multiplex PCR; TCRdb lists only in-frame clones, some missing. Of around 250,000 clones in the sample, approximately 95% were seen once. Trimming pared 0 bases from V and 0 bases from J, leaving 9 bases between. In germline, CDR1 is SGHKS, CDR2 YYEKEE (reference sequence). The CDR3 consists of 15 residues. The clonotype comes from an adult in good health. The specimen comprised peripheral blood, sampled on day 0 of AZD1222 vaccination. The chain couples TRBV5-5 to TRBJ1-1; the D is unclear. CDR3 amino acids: CASSLEGHLNTEAFF. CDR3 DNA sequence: TGTGCCAGCAGCTTGGAGGGCCACCTGAACACTGAAGCTTTCTTT.